One T cell receptor (beta chain) is described in this entry. Looked up from germline, CDR1 is MNHNS and CDR2 is SASEGT. The CDR3 runs to 15 residues. The ends lost 4 bases at V and 5 bases at J; junction bases unmatched: 8. The sample is drawn from a study of cytomegalovirus exposure and HLA in healthy donors. PCR amplification relied on 60 Vbeta primers (plus 13 Jbeta primers). Libraries were prepared by immunoSEQ multiplex PCR; TCRdb keeps only in-frame clonotypes and omits some of them. The table lists 100,000 to 120,000 clones, more than 75% of them singletons. The sequencing sample was made of PBMCs. The TCR comes from a man aged 40-49 years in good health and CMV-seronegative. The chain employs TRBV6-1 and TRBJ1-2, with 9 bases identical to TRBD1. Here the CDR3 reads CASSGGQGISYGYTF. As DNA, the CDR3 is TGTGCCAGCAGTGGGGGACAGGGCATTTCGTATGGCTACACCTTC.